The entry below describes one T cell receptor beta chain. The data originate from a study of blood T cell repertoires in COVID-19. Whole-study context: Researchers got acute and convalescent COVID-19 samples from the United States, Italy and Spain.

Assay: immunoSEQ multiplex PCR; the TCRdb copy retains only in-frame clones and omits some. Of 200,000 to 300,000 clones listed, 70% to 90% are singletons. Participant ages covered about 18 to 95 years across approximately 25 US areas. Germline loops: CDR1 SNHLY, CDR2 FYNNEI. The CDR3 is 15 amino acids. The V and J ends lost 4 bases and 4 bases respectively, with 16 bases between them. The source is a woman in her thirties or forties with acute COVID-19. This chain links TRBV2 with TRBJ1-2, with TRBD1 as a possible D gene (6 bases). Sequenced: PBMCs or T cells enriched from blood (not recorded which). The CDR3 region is CASSVVRDTSYGYTF. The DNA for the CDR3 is TGTGCCAGCAGTGTAGTAAGGGACACGAGCTATGGCTACACCTTC.